This T cell receptor (beta chain) came from a study of post-analysis software for immune sequencing data. Whole-study context: Multiple sclerosis in the patients followed relapsing-remitting, secondary progressive and progressive-relapsing courses.

The study, taken as a whole, reports: When compared against controls, multiple sclerosis patients showed significantly lower normalized Chao1 diversity. Patients had higher frequencies than controls of about five TRBV segments, including TRBV5-6, TRBV5-1 and TRBV20-1.

Tagging with unique molecular identifiers was a feature of the TCR beta cDNA libraries. Roughly 500,000 cDNA molecules were obtained per 1 to 10 million input T cells. In TCRdb, the PCR reads were re-called with MiXCR into one record per CDR3 protein. The sample includes approximately 770,000 distinct CDR3 sequences, 35% to 55% of them seen just once. J lost 5 bases, V lost 1 base, and 24 bases had no gene match. CDR1 and CDR2 (germline): SGHTA, FQGNSA. This CDR3 contains 23 residues. This clonotype was counted a few times. Its antigen is currently unknown. This TCR was recovered from a girl aged 5-17 years with multiple sclerosis. J is TRBJ1-4 and V is TRBV7-2; 11 nucleotides agree with TRBD1. Sequencing was carried out using blood. CDR3 DNA: TGTGCCAGCAGCTTAGTGCCCCCCGGGACAGGGGGTCGGATTAGTGGGCCAAATGAAAAACTGTTTTTT. Its translation: CASSLVPPGTGGRISGPNEKLFF.